One and the same sample provided the 7 T cell receptor beta chains below, sequenced in a study of blood T cell repertoires in COVID-19. TCRdb's table, derived via immunoSEQ multiplex PCR, lists solely in-frame clones and lacks some. The table has over 85,000 clones, 70% to 90% seen once. The specimen sequenced was peripheral blood. These receptors all come from a man aged 45 to 65 with active COVID-19.

This sequence joins TRBV9 and TRBJ1-1, with D perhaps matching TRBD1 (6 bases). The germline CDR1 and CDR2 sequences are SGDLS and YYNGEE. The length of the CDR3 is 17 residues. With 4 bases removed from V and 1 base from J, the gap between germline ends came to 20 bases. CDR3 protein: CASSLNSHSRGNTEAFF. The CDR3 coding sequence is TGTGCCAGCAGCTTAAATAGCCATTCCAGGGGGAACACTGAAGCTTTCTTT.

The chain is built from TRBV11-2 and TRBJ1-1, with D possibly being TRBD1 (6 bases). V was cut by 7 bases and J by 7 bases, with 19 bases left in between. The CDR3 has 14 residues. CDR1 is SGHAT and CDR2 is FQNNGV in the germline V gene. The CDR3: CASNPSRGEGEAFF. The CDR3 region has the DNA TGTGCCAGCAACCCAAGTAGGGGGGAGGGTGAAGCTTTCTTT.

The chain joins TRBV2 to TRBJ2-2, with 8 bases identical to TRBD2. This CDR3 comprises 17 residues. Trimming took 4 bases from V and 0 from J; bases not matched to a gene: 7. From germline, CDR1 is SNHLY and CDR2 FYNNEI. CDR3 DNA sequence: TGTGCCAGCAGTGCGCCAACTAGCGGCCCGAACACCGGGGAGCTGTTTTTT. Its protein product is CASSAPTSGPNTGELFF.

This chain joins TRBV9 and TRBJ2-3; D perhaps matches TRBD2 (6 bases). The CDR3 has 14 amino acids. Germline assignment: CDR1 SGDLS and CDR2 YYNGEE. V was pared by 7 bases and J by 2 bases, with 14 bases between. The CDR3 protein is CASGERATTDTQYF. The CDR3 nucleotides read TGTGCCAGCGGGGAGCGGGCCACCACAGATACGCAGTATTTT.

Here the CDR3 DNA reads TGTGCCAGCAGCTTAGGGCGGAGTCCCACCTACGAGCAGTACTTC. This gives the protein CASSLGRSPTYEQYF. V and J are TRBV7-9 and TRBJ2-7, with no clear D. The germline gives CDR1 SEHNR, CDR2 FQNEAQ (reference sequence). Trimming removed 1 base at V and 2 bases at J, with 12 bases between. The CDR3 is 15 amino acids.

The CDR3 loop reads CARGPIGGRMNTEAFF. The CDR3 DNA reads TGTGCCAGAGGCCCCATAGGGGGCAGGATGAACACTGAAGCTTTCTTT. The V and J genes are TRBV2 and TRBJ1-1, with 7 bases that match TRBD1. Germline V lookup: CDR1 SNHLY, CDR2 FYNNEI. This CDR3 comprises 16 residues. V lost 9 bases to trimming and J lost 0 bases; unmatched junction nucleotides: 13. Looking up the rest from reference TRBV2 and TRBJ1-1 gives the full variable domain: EPEVTQTPSHQVTQMGQEVILRCVPISNHLYFYWYRQILGQKVEFLVSFYNNEISEKSEIFDDQFSVERPDGSNFTLKIRSTKLEDSAMYFCARGPIGGRMNTEAFFGQGTRLTVV.

This clone was found many times. This rearrangement joins TRBV5-6 to TRBJ1-4; D is unclear. Trimming removed 0 bases at V and 7 bases at J, with 25 bases between. CDR1 and CDR2 from the germline V gene are SGHDT and YYEEEE. This CDR3 comprises 19 residues. For the CDR3, the DNA is TGTGCCAGCAGCTTGGCCAGCGGGAGCAATCGGGCGCGTAGTGAAAAACTGTTTTTT. Translation gives CASSLASGSNRARSEKLFF.